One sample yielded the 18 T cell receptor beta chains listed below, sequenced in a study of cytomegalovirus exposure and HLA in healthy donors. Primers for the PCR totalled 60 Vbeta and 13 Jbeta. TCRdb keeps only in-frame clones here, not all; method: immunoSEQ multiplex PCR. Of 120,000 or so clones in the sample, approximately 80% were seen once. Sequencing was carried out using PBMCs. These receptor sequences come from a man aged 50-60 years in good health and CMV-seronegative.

The CDR3 DNA sequence: TGTGCCAGCAGCTTGGACGGGAATCAGCCCCAGCATTTT. It yields the protein CASSLDGNQPQHF. The chain combines TRBV5-6 with TRBJ1-5; no firm D call. CDR3 length equals 13 residues. Germline loops: CDR1 SGHDT, CDR2 YYEEEE. Trimming took 0 bases from V and 4 from J, leaving 5 bases between them.

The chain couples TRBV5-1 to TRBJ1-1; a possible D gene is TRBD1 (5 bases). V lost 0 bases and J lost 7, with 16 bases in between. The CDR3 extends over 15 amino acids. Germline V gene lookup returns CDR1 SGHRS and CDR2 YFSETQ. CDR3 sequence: CASSLETVKRGEAFF. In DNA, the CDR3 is TGCGCCAGCAGCTTGGAGACAGTGAAAAGGGGTGAAGCTTTCTTT.

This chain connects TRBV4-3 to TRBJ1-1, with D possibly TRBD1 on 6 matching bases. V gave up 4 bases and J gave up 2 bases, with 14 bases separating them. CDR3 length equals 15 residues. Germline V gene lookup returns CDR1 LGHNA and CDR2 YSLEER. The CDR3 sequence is CASSRGWGLNTEAFF. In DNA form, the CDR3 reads TGCGCCAGCAGCCGGGGTTGGGGGCTCAACACTGAAGCTTTCTTT.

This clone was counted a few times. As DNA, the CDR3 is TGTGCCAGCAGTATGGTATCGGGGGATCAGCCCCAGCATTTT. This codes for CASSMVSGDQPQHF. The chain carries TRBV5-6 and TRBJ1-5; the D gene is possibly TRBD1 (5 bases). From germline, CDR1 is SGHDT and CDR2 YYEEEE. CDR3 length equals 14 residues. V was shortened by 5 bases and J by 5 bases, with 14 bases between the two germline ends. Variable domain in full (rest from reference TRBV5-6 and TRBJ1-5): DAGVTQSPTHLIKTRGQQVTLRCSPKSGHDTVSWYQQALGQGPQFIFQYYEEEERQRGNFPDRFSGHQFPNYSSELNVNALLLGDSALYLCASSMVSGDQPQHFGDGTRLSIL.

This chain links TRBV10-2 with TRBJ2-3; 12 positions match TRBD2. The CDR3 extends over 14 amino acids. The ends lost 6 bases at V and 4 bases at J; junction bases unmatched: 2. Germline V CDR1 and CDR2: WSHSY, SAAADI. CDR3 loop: CASRTSGSADTQYF. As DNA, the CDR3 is TGCGCCAGCAGGACTAGCGGGAGCGCAGATACGCAGTATTTT.

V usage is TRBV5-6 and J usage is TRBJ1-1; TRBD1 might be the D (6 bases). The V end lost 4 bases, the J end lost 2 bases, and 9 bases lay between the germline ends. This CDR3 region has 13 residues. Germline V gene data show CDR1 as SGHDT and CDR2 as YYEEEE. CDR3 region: CASSEDSNTEAFF. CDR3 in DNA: TGTGCCAGCAGCGAGGACAGCAACACTGAAGCTTTCTTT. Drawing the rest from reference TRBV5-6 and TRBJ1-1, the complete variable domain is DAGVTQSPTHLIKTRGQQVTLRCSPKSGHDTVSWYQQALGQGPQFIFQYYEEEERQRGNFPDRFSGHQFPNYSSELNVNALLLGDSALYLCASSEDSNTEAFFGQGTRLTVV.

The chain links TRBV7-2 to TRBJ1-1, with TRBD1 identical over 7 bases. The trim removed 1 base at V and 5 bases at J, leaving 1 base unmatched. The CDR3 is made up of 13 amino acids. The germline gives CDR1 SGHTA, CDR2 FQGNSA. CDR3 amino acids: CASSLVQGTEAFF. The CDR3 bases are TGTGCCAGCAGCTTAGTACAGGGGACTGAAGCTTTCTTT.

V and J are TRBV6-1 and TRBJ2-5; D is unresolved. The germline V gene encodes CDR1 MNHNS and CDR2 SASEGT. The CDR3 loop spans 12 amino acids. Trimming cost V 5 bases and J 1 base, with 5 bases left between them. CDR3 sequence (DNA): TGTGCCAGCAGTTCTATCCAAGAGACCCAGTACTTC. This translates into CASSSIQETQYF.

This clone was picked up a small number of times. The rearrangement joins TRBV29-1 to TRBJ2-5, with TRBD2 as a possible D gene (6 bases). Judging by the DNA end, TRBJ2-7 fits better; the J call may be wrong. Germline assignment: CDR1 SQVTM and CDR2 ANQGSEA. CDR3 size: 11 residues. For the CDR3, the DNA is TGCAGCGGTGGGCGGGAAAACGAGCAGTACTTC. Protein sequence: CSGGRENEQYF.

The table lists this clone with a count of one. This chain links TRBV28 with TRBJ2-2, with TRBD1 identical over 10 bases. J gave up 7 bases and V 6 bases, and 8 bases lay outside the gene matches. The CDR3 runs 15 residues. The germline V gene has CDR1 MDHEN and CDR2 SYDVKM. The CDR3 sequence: CASSSDRGLGGELFF. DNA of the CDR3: TGTGCCAGCAGCTCCGACAGGGGGCTTGGCGGGGAGCTGTTTTTT.

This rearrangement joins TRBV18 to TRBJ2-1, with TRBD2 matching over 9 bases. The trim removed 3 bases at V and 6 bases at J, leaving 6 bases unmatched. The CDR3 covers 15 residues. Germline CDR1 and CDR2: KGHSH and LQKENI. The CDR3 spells CASSPSGGSINEQFF. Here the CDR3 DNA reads TGTGCCAGCTCACCGAGCGGGGGGTCTATCAATGAGCAGTTCTTC.

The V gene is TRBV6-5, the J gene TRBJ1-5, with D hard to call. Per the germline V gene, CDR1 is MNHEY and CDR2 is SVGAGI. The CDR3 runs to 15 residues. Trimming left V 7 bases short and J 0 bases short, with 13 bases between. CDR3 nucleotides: TGTGCCAGCAAGGAGGTCGAGGGTAGCAATCAGCCCCAGCATTTT. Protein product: CASKEVEGSNQPQHF.

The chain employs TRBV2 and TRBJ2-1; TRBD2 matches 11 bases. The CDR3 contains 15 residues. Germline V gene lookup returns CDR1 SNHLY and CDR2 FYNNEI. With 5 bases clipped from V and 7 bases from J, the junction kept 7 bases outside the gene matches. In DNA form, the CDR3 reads TGTGCCAGCAGTTTTACTAGCGGGGGATTAAATGAGCAGTTCTTC. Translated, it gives CASSFTSGGLNEQFF.

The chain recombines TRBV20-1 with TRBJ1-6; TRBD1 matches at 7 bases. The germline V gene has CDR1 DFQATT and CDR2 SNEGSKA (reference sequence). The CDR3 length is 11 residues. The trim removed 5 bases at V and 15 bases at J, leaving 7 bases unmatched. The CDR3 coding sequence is TGCAGTGCTCGGGACAGCGAGTACCTCCACTTT. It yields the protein CSARDSEYLHF.

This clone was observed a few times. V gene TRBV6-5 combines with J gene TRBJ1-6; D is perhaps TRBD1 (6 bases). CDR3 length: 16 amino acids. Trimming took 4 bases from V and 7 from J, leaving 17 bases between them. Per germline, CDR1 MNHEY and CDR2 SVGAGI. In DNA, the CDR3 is TGTGCCAGCAGTTTGGGCTTCCTGGACAGAAATTCACCCCTCCACTTT. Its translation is CASSLGFLDRNSPLHF.

For the CDR3, the DNA is TGTGCCAGCAGCTTAACACACCCGGGCTCTGGAAACACCATATATTTT. Translated, it gives CASSLTHPGSGNTIYF. The chain joins TRBV7-2 to TRBJ1-3; no clear D. V was cut by 2 bases and J by 0 bases, with 11 bases left in between. Germline CDR1 and CDR2: SGHTA and FQGNSA. The CDR3 is made up of 16 amino acids.

The CDR3 is CASSLGQGALGQYF. In DNA, the CDR3 is TGTGCCAGCTCACTGGGACAGGGGGCCTTAGGGCAGTACTTC. The gene calls are TRBV18 and TRBJ2-7, with 12 bases identical to TRBD1. Trimming removed 4 bases from V and 9 bases from J; junction bases left unmatched: 7. CDR3 size: 14 residues. Germline CDR1 and CDR2: KGHSH and LQKENI.

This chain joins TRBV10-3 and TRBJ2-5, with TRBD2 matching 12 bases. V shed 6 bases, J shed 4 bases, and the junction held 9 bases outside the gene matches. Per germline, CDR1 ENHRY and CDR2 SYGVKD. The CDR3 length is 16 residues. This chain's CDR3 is CAISRRTSGEGETQYF. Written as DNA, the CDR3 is TGTGCCATCAGCAGGAGGACTAGCGGGGAGGGAGAGACCCAGTACTTC.